This T cell receptor (beta chain) was profiled in a study of blood T cell repertoires in COVID-19. In the study overall: The United States, Italy and Spain were the sources of the acute and convalescent COVID-19 samples. T cells, B-cell-depleted T cells, or PBMCs provided the cDNA or gDNA that served as material.

In the original analysis: The assay estimated nucleated cells by amplifying reference gene primers. Profiling relied on immunoSEQ multiplex PCR, and the TCRdb table lists in-frame clones only, not all of them. The DNA was the basis for D and trimming; V, J and clone size are from that table. This sample has approximately 200,000 clones, with less than 90% found just once. Germline V gene sequence: CDR1 MNHEY, CDR2 SVGEGT. The CDR3 is made up of 13 amino acids. Between the trimmed V and J ends, which lost 6 bases and 11 bases, there was a span of 17 bases. This clone was picked up a small number of times.

Sequencing used peripheral blood. The receptor was derived from a woman aged 50 to 60 with acute or convalescent COVID-19. V and J are TRBV6-2 or TRBV6-3 and TRBJ1-5; D remains ambiguous. CDR3 residues: CASSPRPIEAQHF. The CDR3 DNA reads TGTGCCAGCAGCCCACGGCCGATTGAGGCCCAGCATTTT.